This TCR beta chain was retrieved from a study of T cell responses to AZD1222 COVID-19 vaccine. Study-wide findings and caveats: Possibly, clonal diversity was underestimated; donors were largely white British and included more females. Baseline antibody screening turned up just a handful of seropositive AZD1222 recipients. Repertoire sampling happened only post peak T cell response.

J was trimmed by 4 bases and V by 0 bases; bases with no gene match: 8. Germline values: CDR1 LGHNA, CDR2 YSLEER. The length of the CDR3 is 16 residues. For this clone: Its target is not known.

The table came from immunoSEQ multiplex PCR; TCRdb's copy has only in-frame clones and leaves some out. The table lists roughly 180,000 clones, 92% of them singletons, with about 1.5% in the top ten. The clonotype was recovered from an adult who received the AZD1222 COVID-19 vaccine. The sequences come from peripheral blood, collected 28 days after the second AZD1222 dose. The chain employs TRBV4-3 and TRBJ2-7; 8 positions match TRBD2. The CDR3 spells CASSQDAGGRRYEQYF. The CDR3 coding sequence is TGCGCCAGCAGCCAAGATGCCGGCGGGAGGAGGTACGAGCAGTACTTC.